The 31 T cell receptor beta chains presented below share a single source sample, sequenced in a study of blood T cell repertoires in COVID-19. The protocol was immunoSEQ multiplex PCR, while the TCRdb copy is restricted to in-frame clones and leaves out a portion. This repertoire shows fewer than 120,000 clones, approximately 67% found once; its top ten account for around 7.3%. Sequencing input: peripheral blood. The receptors derive from a woman between 55 and 75 years old with acute or convalescent COVID-19.

CDR3 in amino acids: CASSGLSNQPQHF. CDR3 DNA sequence: TGTGCCAGCAGTGGACTTTCCAATCAGCCCCAGCATTTT. The V and J genes are TRBV2 and TRBJ1-5; no firm D call. From germline, CDR1 is SNHLY and CDR2 FYNNEI. This CDR3 has 13 residues. With 4 bases removed from V and 3 bases from J, the gap between germline ends came to 7 bases.

CDR3 DNA sequence: TGCGCCAGCAGGGGGGACAGGGCTGGAAACACCATATATTTT. Residues: CASRGDRAGNTIYF. This chain joins TRBV5-1 and TRBJ1-3, with TRBD1 identical over 9 bases. In germline, CDR1 is SGHRS, CDR2 YFSETQ. There are 14 residues in the CDR3. The ends lost 5 bases at V and 2 bases at J; junction bases unmatched: 2.

The chain links TRBV20-1 to TRBJ1-1; TRBD1 is a possible D gene (5 bases). CDR1 DFQATT and CDR2 SNEGSKA come from the germline V gene (reference sequence). V was pared by 3 bases and J by 5 bases, with 16 bases between. The CDR3 extends over 14 amino acids. CDR3 protein: CSASVNQGWTEAFF. For the CDR3, the DNA is TGCAGTGCTAGTGTAAATCAGGGTTGGACTGAAGCTTTCTTT.

J is TRBJ1-2 and V is TRBV2, with 9 bases lining up with TRBD1. V shed 7 bases, J shed 2 bases, and the junction held 5 bases outside the gene matches. The V gene's germline CDR1 is SNHLY and CDR2 FYNNEI. The CDR3 runs to 14 residues. CDR3 sequence (DNA): TGTGCCAGCATGAGGACAGGGGCCAACTATGGCTACACCTTC. The encoded protein is CASMRTGANYGYTF.

Comments on this clone: Given a much more abundant clone one base away, this may be a read error. This chain uses TRBV5-6 with TRBJ2-5; 8 nucleotides match TRBD1. CDR3 length: 13 residues. CDR1 and CDR2 from the germline V gene are SGHDT and YYEEEE. J gave up 1 base and V 4 bases, and 0 bases lay outside the gene matches. The CDR3 region has the DNA TGTGCCAGCAGCGACAGGGGCCAAGAGACCCAGTACTTC. This translates into CASSDRGQETQYF.

This clone appeared a single time. This rearrangement joins TRBV5-6 to TRBJ2-7; D ambiguous. Germline V gives CDR1 SGHDT, CDR2 YYEEEE. The CDR3 length is 12 residues. V was shortened by 0 bases and J by 3 bases, with 4 bases between the two germline ends. CDR3 in DNA: TGTGCCAGCAGCTTGGCCATCTACGAGCAGTACTTC. Protein sequence: CASSLAIYEQYF.

The chain is built from TRBV11-1 and TRBJ2-7; TRBD2 aligns across 10 bases. J lost 4 bases, V lost 3 bases, and 6 bases had no gene match. CDR3 length: 15 residues. CDR1 and CDR2 (germline): SGHAT, FQDESV (reference sequence). CDR3 coding DNA: TGTGCCAGCAGCTTCGCTGGAGCGGGGGGGTACGAGCAGTACTTC. Encoded protein: CASSFAGAGGYEQYF.

This clone was seen more than once but under ten times. The chain has TRBV24-1 and TRBJ2-2, with TRBD1 matching 7 bases. The V gene end was trimmed by 3 bases and the J gene end by 3 bases; junction bases not matched to a gene: 6. Germline values: CDR1 KGHDR, CDR2 SFDVKD. The CDR3 totals 16 residues. The CDR3: CATSDRQGLDTGELFF. CDR3 nucleotides: TGTGCCACCAGTGATCGACAGGGTCTGGACACCGGGGAGCTGTTTTTT.

The rearrangement uses TRBV5-1 and TRBJ2-1; weak D call: TRBD2 (7 bases). Germline loops: CDR1 SGHRS, CDR2 YFSETQ. This CDR3 contains 18 residues. Trimming removed 6 bases at V and 10 bases at J, with 32 bases between. Here the CDR3 reads CASTARGASLRVEGEQFF. In DNA form, the CDR3 reads TGCGCCAGCACCGCCCGGGGGGCAAGTTTAAGGGTCGAGGGAGAGCAGTTCTTC.

This clone was seen only once. This chain joins TRBV7-9 and TRBJ2-1, with D possibly TRBD1 on 5 matching bases. V gave up 7 bases and J gave up 5 bases, with 12 bases separating them. The germline V gene has CDR1 SEHNR and CDR2 FQNEAQ (reference sequence). The CDR3 sequence is 13 residues long. The CDR3 loop is CASTLTVNNEQFF. The DNA for the CDR3 is TGTGCCAGCACCCTGACAGTGAACAATGAGCAGTTCTTC.

This chain uses TRBV3-1 (or the pseudogene TRBV3-2) with TRBJ2-3; 9 nucleotides agree with TRBD2. Unmatched junction bases numbered 10, after V lost 4 bases and J lost 5 bases. The CDR3 has 16 residues. Looked up from germline, CDR1 is LGHDT and CDR2 is YNNKEL (reference sequence). The DNA of the CDR3 is TGTGCCAGCAGCCGTACCCGCGGGGGGGCTGGAGATACGCAGTATTTT. Its protein is CASSRTRGGAGDTQYF.

The V call is TRBV14, the J call TRBJ2-7, with TRBD1 matching over 9 bases. CDR1 and CDR2 from the germline V gene are SGHDN and FVKESK. This CDR3 is built from 20 residues. J lost 3 bases, V lost 1 base, and 19 bases had no gene match. As DNA, the CDR3 is TGTGCCAGCAGCCAAGGTAACCGGGACAGGGTCCCTCGTTTGAGCTACGAGCAGTACTTC. It is translated as CASSQGNRDRVPRLSYEQYF.

The V and J genes are TRBV6-5 and TRBJ2-2; D is perhaps TRBD1 (6 bases). Trimming left V 6 bases short and J 2 bases short, with 7 bases between. Germline loops: CDR1 MNHEY, CDR2 SVGAGI. The CDR3 has 13 amino acids. CDR3 region: CASRDSNTGELFF. DNA of the CDR3: TGTGCCAGCAGGGACAGCAACACCGGGGAGCTGTTTTTT.

This clone showed up just once. The V call is TRBV7-3, the J call TRBJ2-2; TRBD1 aligns across 7 bases. With V trimmed by 7 bases and J by 5 bases, 4 bases remained unmatched. The CDR3 length is 13 residues. Germline lookup yields CDR1 SGHTA and CDR2 FQGTGA. The CDR3 loop is CASTDRETGELFF. CDR3 coding DNA: TGTGCCAGCACCGACAGGGAGACCGGGGAGCTGTTTTTT.

This clone was recorded once. The identical CDR3 is also encoded by other nucleotide sequences in the sample. The chain recombines TRBV28 with TRBJ1-5; TRBD1 matches 9 bases. Losses at the gene ends were 5 bases for V and 4 bases for J; bases not matched to a gene: 3. Per the germline V gene, CDR1 is MDHEN and CDR2 is SYDVKM. CDR3 length: 14 amino acids. CDR3 nucleotide sequence: TGTGCCAGCAGTACCGGGACAGGGAATCAGCCCCAGCATTTT. It yields the protein CASSTGTGNQPQHF.

V is TRBV6-5 and J is TRBJ1-1; 10 bases align to TRBD1. The V gene's germline CDR1 is MNHEY and CDR2 SVGAGI. The trim removed 3 bases at V and 6 bases at J, leaving 7 bases unmatched. There are 15 residues in the CDR3. The CDR3, as DNA: TGTGCCAGCAGTTATTGGGACAGGGGACGTGCTGAAGCTTTCTTT. Encoded protein: CASSYWDRGRAEAFF.

The gene calls are TRBV5-1 and TRBJ1-1; D ambiguous. Germline-derived CDR1 and CDR2 are SGHRS and YFSETQ. Trimming took off 2 bases at V and 5 bases at J, with 13 bases between the two ends. The CDR3 extends over 14 amino acids. DNA of the CDR3: TGCGCCAGCAGCTTTGAGGGAGGCTCTACTGAAGCTTTCTTT. Protein sequence: CASSFEGGSTEAFF. Complete variable domain (other parts from reference TRBV5-1 and TRBJ1-1): KAGVTQTPRYLIKTRGQQVTLSCSPISGHRSVSWYQQTPGQGLQFLFEYFSETQRNKGNFPGRFSGRQFSNSRSEMNVSTLELGDSALYLCASSFEGGSTEAFFGQGTRLTVV.

This rearrangement joins TRBV5-1 to TRBJ2-2; the match to TRBD1 covers 11 bases. The CDR3 consists of 17 residues. The junction had 7 bases not matched to a gene; V was cut back by 0 bases and J by 6 bases. The germline gives CDR1 SGHRS, CDR2 YFSETQ. This CDR3 reads CASSLAYGQGAAGELFF. The CDR3 DNA sequence: TGCGCCAGCAGCTTGGCCTATGGACAGGGGGCGGCCGGGGAGCTGTTTTTT.

This clone showed up just a few times. The chain couples TRBV2 to TRBJ1-6, with D perhaps matching TRBD1 (5 bases). The CDR3 has 15 residues. V lost 6 bases and J 6 bases, leaving 15 bases between the germline ends. Germline V lookup: CDR1 SNHLY, CDR2 FYNNEI. In DNA form, the CDR3 reads TGTGCCAGCAGCAGATACGGGGGAGGTAATTCACCCCTCCACTTT. Protein: CASSRYGGGNSPLHF.

The V gene is TRBV4-1, the J gene TRBJ2-5, with 13 nucleotides matching TRBD2. Germline-derived CDR1 and CDR2 are MGHRA and YSYEKL. The CDR3 sequence is 15 residues long. V was pared by 5 bases and J by 5 bases, with 5 bases of the junction left unmatched. The CDR3 is CASSRILAGGETQYF. As DNA, the CDR3 is TGCGCCAGCAGCAGAATACTAGCGGGGGGGGAGACCCAGTACTTC.

The rearrangement joins TRBV6-2 or TRBV6-3 to TRBJ2-3, with 15 bases identical to TRBD2. The CDR3 has 17 amino acids. Losses at the gene ends were 3 bases for V and 1 base for J; bases not matched to a gene: 2. Germline V lookup: CDR1 MNHEY, CDR2 SVGEGT. CDR3 DNA: TGTGCCAGCAGTTATTGGACTAGCGGGAGGGGCACAGATACGCAGTATTTT. Its translation: CASSYWTSGRGTDTQYF.

This clone was counted between two and nine times. This sequence joins TRBV6-5 and TRBJ1-1; 7 bases agree with TRBD1. Unmatched junction bases numbered 7, after V lost 6 bases and J lost 0 bases. CDR3 length: 15 amino acids. Germline lookup yields CDR1 MNHEY and CDR2 SVGAGI. The CDR3 bases are TGTGCCAGCAGATCGGGACAGCCAATGAACACTGAAGCTTTCTTT. It is translated as CASRSGQPMNTEAFF.

V and J are TRBV9 and TRBJ1-2; no firm D call. The CDR3 runs to 15 residues. V was pared by 2 bases and J by 7 bases, with 18 bases between. CDR1 and CDR2 from the germline V gene are SGDLS and YYNGEE. The CDR3 nucleotides are TGTGCCAGCAGCGTGCGGACCGAATTGGCGGGTGGCTACACCTTC. The encoded protein is CASSVRTELAGGYTF.

This chain links TRBV6-6 with TRBJ1-1; tentative D call: TRBD1 (6 bases). Trimming removed 4 bases at V and 4 bases at J, with 13 bases between. The CDR3 is 14 residues long. The V gene's germline CDR1 is MNHNY and CDR2 SVGAGI (reference sequence). The CDR3 DNA follows: TGTGCCAGCAGTTCTGCAGGGGATCGCACTGAAGCTTTCTTT. It specifies CASSSAGDRTEAFF.

This clone was detected only a few times. The V call is TRBV5-1, the J call TRBJ2-7, with TRBD2 matching over 12 bases. V lost 0 bases and J lost 0; bases outside the gene matches: 7. Germline V CDR1 and CDR2: SGHRS, YFSETQ. This CDR3 has 18 residues. The CDR3 spells CASSLGLAGVYISYEQYF. CDR3 nucleotide sequence: TGCGCCAGCAGCTTGGGACTAGCGGGGGTCTACATCTCCTACGAGCAGTACTTC. Full variable domain (rest looked up from reference TRBV5-1 and TRBJ2-7): KAGVTQTPRYLIKTRGQQVTLSCSPISGHRSVSWYQQTPGQGLQFLFEYFSETQRNKGNFPGRFSGRQFSNSRSEMNVSTLELGDSALYLCASSLGLAGVYISYEQYFGPGTRLTVT.

The rearrangement uses TRBV10-3 and TRBJ1-1, with D tentatively TRBD1 (6 bases). This CDR3 region has 13 residues. Germline V gene sequence: CDR1 ENHRY, CDR2 SYGVKD. The V and J ends lost 11 bases and 1 base respectively, with 14 bases between them. CDR3 residues: CASGGGANTEAFF. The CDR3 DNA reads as TGTGCCTCTGGAGGGGGGGCGAACACTGAAGCTTTCTTT.

The V call is TRBV7-3, the J call TRBJ1-1; 9 bases are a match to TRBD1. CDR3 length equals 15 residues. V lost 5 bases and J lost 4; bases outside the gene matches: 8. Per germline, CDR1 SGHTA and CDR2 FQGTGA. The CDR3 loop is CASSPIQGAGTEAFF. The CDR3 nucleotides read TGTGCCAGCAGCCCAATACAGGGGGCAGGCACTGAAGCTTTCTTT.

The chain couples TRBV7-9 to TRBJ1-5, with TRBD1 matching over 10 bases. Per the germline V gene, CDR1 is SEHNR and CDR2 is FQNEAQ (reference sequence). CDR3 length equals 13 residues. V was clipped by 6 bases and J by 5 bases; unmatched bases: 1. CDR3 sequence: CASSGTGDQPQHF. The DNA of the CDR3 is TGTGCCAGCAGTGGGACAGGGGATCAGCCCCAGCATTTT.

J is TRBJ1-1 and V is TRBV5-1; 9 positions agree with TRBD1. The CDR3 has 15 residues. The germline V gene has CDR1 SGHRS and CDR2 YFSETQ. Trimming took 3 bases from V and 4 from J; bases not matched to a gene: 7. CDR3 residues: CASSSDRDRVTEAFF. The CDR3 DNA follows: TGCGCCAGCAGCTCGGACCGGGACAGGGTCACTGAAGCTTTCTTT.

This chain joins TRBV30 and TRBJ2-1; possible D gene TRBD2, 5 bases. The CDR3 is made up of 15 amino acids. Looked up from germline, CDR1 is GTSNPN and CDR2 is SVGIG (reference sequence). V was trimmed by 3 bases and J by 7 bases, leaving 19 bases between them. The CDR3 DNA follows: TGTGCCTGGAGCGCCGGGGTTAGGGTTATAAATGAGCAGTTCTTC. Encoded protein: CAWSAGVRVINEQFF. The whole variable domain, filled in from reference TRBV30 and TRBJ2-1, reads SQTIHQWPATLVQPVGSPLSLECTVEGTSNPNLYWYRQAAGRGLQLLFYSVGIGQISSEVPQNLSASRPQDRQFILSSKKLLLSDSGFYLCAWSAGVRVINEQFFGPGTRLTVL.

This clone has more than one count but fewer than ten. This chain uses TRBV7-2 with TRBJ2-4; D ambiguous. Looked up from germline, CDR1 is SGHTA and CDR2 is FQGNSA. The CDR3 is 13 amino acids. The V end lost 5 bases, the J end lost 2 bases, and 7 bases lay between the germline ends. The CDR3 DNA is TGTGCCAGCAGCACAGAGTCCAAAAACATTCAGTACTTC. Translation gives CASSTESKNIQYF.